The following is a T cell receptor beta chain sequence with its context. Its matching antigen is unknown. The data were produced by immunoSEQ multiplex PCR, yet TCRdb's version contains in-frame clones alone and is incomplete. The table has 90,000 to 100,000 clones, more than 70% seen once. These data originate in a study of graft-versus-host responses after intestinal transplantation. The overall study: The transplants performed in recipients were multivisceral, liver-intestinal, or isolated intestinal. Tacrolimus and steroids were given for two to three years to all recipients after anti-thymocyte globulin induction. Broader study findings: In patients with graft-donor T cell macrochimerism, allograft graft-versus-host to host-versus-graft clonal ratios were high.

The CDR3 runs 13 residues. V dropped 6 bases and J dropped 0 bases, with 8 bases sitting between them. Looked up from germline, CDR1 is SNHLY and CDR2 is FYNNEI. The source material was PBMCs, sampled 255 days after intestinal transplant. The chain recombines TRBV2 with TRBJ1-2; no clear D gene. The clonotype comes from a human patient who received an intestinal transplant, so some T cells may come from the graft donor. CDR3 sequence: CASSRTANYGYTF. The CDR3 coding sequence is TGTGCCAGCAGCCGGACTGCTAACTATGGCTACACCTTC.